Listed below are T cell receptor beta chains from one sample, sequenced in a study of blood T cell repertoires in COVID-19. The protocol was immunoSEQ multiplex PCR, while the TCRdb copy is restricted to in-frame clones and leaves out a portion. Altogether 80,000 or so clones are present, about nine tenths being singletons, with the ten largest covering 1.5% to 2%. Material: peripheral blood. Receptors were obtained from a woman aged 45-59 years in a cohort sampled during active COVID-19. CDR3s include the opening cysteine and the closing phenylalanine or tryptophan. Each record gives: J gene, clone size, D gene, V gene, CDR3 protein, CDR3 DNA. A D gene is named only where the DNA matches it firmly. Some rows mark clone size as missing; the rest say once, few, many or name a class of expanded clone.

TRBJ1-2,-,-,TRBV19,CASGGQAASNYGYTF,TGTGCCAGCGGGGGGCAGGCAGCGTCTAACTATGGCTACACCTTC
TRBJ2-3,-,TRBD2,TRBV9,CASSVPPPGSGGAYTDTQYF,TGTGCCAGCAGCGTACCCCCCCCCGGCAGCGGGGGGGCCTACACAGATACGCAGTATTTT
TRBJ2-2,once,-,TRBV5-1,CASSLVQGGDLTGELFF,TGCGCCAGCAGCTTGGTGCAGGGAGGAGACCTAACCGGGGAGCTGTTTTTT
TRBJ2-7,-,TRBD2,TRBV18,CASAGAGPTSYEQYF,TGTGCCAGCGCTGGAGCGGGACCAACTAGCTACGAGCAGTACTTC
TRBJ1-5,-,-,TRBV6-6,CATGRGSNQPQHF,TGTGCCACCGGCAGGGGTAGCAATCAGCCCCAGCATTTT
TRBJ1-1,-,-,TRBV19,CASSIFNSMNTEAFF,TGTGCCAGTAGTATATTCAACAGTATGAACACTGAAGCTTTCTTT
TRBJ1-6,-,TRBD1,TRBV3-1/TRBV3-2,CASSQDGDRDNSPLHF,TGTGCCAGCAGCCAAGATGGGGACAGGGATAATTCACCCCTCCACTTT
TRBJ2-7,-,TRBD1,TRBV18,CASSPPGGEQYF,TGTGCCAGCTCCCCACCAGGGGGTGAGCAGTACTTC
TRBJ1-5,-,TRBD1,TRBV3-1/TRBV3-2,CASSRAGGNQPQHF,TGTGCCAGCAGCCGAGCAGGGGGGAACCAGCCCCAGCATTTT
TRBJ2-1,-,-,TRBV18,CASSPIPHFLGNEQFF,TGTGCCAGCTCACCAATCCCTCACTTTCTTGGCAATGAGCAGTTCTTC
TRBJ2-1,-,-,TRBV5-8,CASSLRGSWEQFF,TGTGCCAGCAGCTTGCGGGGGAGTTGGGAGCAGTTCTTC
TRBJ2-2,-,-,TRBV6-5,CASSYSYRGDTGELFF,TGTGCCAGCAGTTACTCGTATAGGGGTGACACCGGGGAGCTGTTTTTT
TRBJ1-6,once,-,TRBV19,CASNTVGGSYNSPLHF,TGTGCCAGCAATACAGTGGGGGGGTCCTATAATTCACCCCTCCACTTT
TRBJ1-6,once,TRBD1,TRBV27,CASRPLRTGIDNSPLHF,TGTGCCAGCAGGCCCCTCCGGACAGGAATCGATAATTCACCCCTCCACTTT
TRBJ1-1,-,-,TRBV3-1/TRBV3-2,CASSQEGENTEAFF,TGTGCCAGCAGCCAAGAGGGAGAGAACACTGAAGCTTTCTTT
TRBJ1-2,-,-,TRBV10-3,CAISEPGYGYTF,TGTGCCATCAGTGAACCGGGGTATGGCTACACCTTC
TRBJ2-4,-,-,TRBV6-6,CASSLDRPGKNIQYF,TGTGCCAGCAGCCTGGACAGACCGGGCAAAAACATTCAGTACTTC
TRBJ2-1,once,TRBD1,TRBV18,CASSTGTGSYNEQFF,TGTGCCAGCTCCACCGGGACAGGGAGCTACAATGAGCAGTTCTTC
TRBJ2-7,-,TRBD2,TRBV7-2,CASSLALAVFYEQYF,TGTGCCAGCAGCTTAGCACTAGCGGTTTTCTACGAGCAGTACTTC
TRBJ2-7,-,TRBD1,TRBV27,CASSSRDSHYEQYF,TGTGCCAGCAGTTCCCGGGACAGCCACTACGAGCAGTACTTC
TRBJ1-4,few,-,TRBV4-2,CASSQERGFSEKLFF,TGTGCCAGCAGCCAAGAAAGGGGGTTTAGTGAAAAACTGTTTTTT
TRBJ1-1,-,-,TRBV3-1/TRBV3-2,CASSLTRNTEAFF,TGTGCCAGCAGCCTCACACGGAACACTGAAGCTTTCTTT
TRBJ1-4,-,-,TRBV6-5,CASRSWTQNEKLFF,TGTGCCAGCAGATCGTGGACTCAAAATGAAAAACTGTTTTTT
TRBJ1-3,-,-,TRBV13,CASRLGGIKGNTIYF,TGTGCCAGCAGACTTGGGGGGATTAAAGGAAACACCATATATTTT
TRBJ1-2,-,TRBD1,TRBV5-6,CASSLGGTETYYGYTF,TGTGCCAGCAGCTTGGGGGGGACAGAGACTTACTATGGCTACACCTTC
TRBJ1-1,once,-,TRBV29-1,CSVEGYMNTEAFF,TGCAGCGTTGAAGGGTACATGAACACTGAAGCTTTCTTT
TRBJ1-2,once,TRBD1,TRBV5-6,CASSLAGTGEIYGYTF,TGTGCCAGCAGCTTGGCCGGGACAGGGGAAATATATGGCTACACCTTC
TRBJ1-6,-,TRBD1,TRBV10-3,CAISLGQGDSPLHF,TGTGCCATCAGTCTTGGACAGGGAGATTCACCCCTCCACTTT
TRBJ2-1,-,-,TRBV5-1,CASSLVATRQFF,TGCGCCAGCAGCTTGGTGGCAACCAGGCAGTTCTTC
TRBJ1-1,-,-,TRBV5-1,CASSFGGNTEAFF,TGCGCCAGCAGCTTCGGGGGGAACACTGAAGCTTTCTTT
TRBJ1-2,few,-,TRBV5-6,CASSFSNSGGGYTF,TGTGCCAGCAGCTTTTCGAACAGCGGGGGTGGCTACACCTTC
TRBJ2-2,-,-,TRBV5-6,CASSLLTRTGELFF,TGTGCCAGCAGCCTCCTAACCCGGACAGGGGAGCTGTTTTTT
TRBJ2-3,-,-,TRBV18,CASSLGVGPDTQYF,TGTGCCAGCTCACTAGGAGTGGGGCCAGATACGCAGTATTTT
TRBJ2-7,-,-,TRBV19,CASSGTRSGTYEQYF,TGTGCCAGTAGCGGGACAAGGTCGGGGACCTACGAGCAGTACTTC
TRBJ2-2,-,TRBD2,TRBV2,CASSDGTSGSNTGELFF,TGTGCCAGCAGTGACGGGACTAGCGGTTCTAACACCGGGGAGCTGTTTTTT
TRBJ2-1,-,-,TRBV3-1/TRBV3-2,CASSFSGGIYNEQFF,TGTGCCAGCAGCTTCTCCGGCGGGATTTACAATGAGCAGTTCTTC
TRBJ2-1,-,TRBD2,TRBV5-6,CASSLGTSGRGAYNEQFF,TGTGCCAGCAGCTTGGGGACTAGCGGGAGAGGGGCCTACAATGAGCAGTTCTTC
TRBJ2-7,once,-,TRBV5-5,CASSFTYEQYF,TGTGCCAGCAGCTTTACCTACGAGCAGTACTTC
TRBJ1-4,-,-,TRBV6-5,CASYSNEKLFF,TGTGCCAGTTACAGTAATGAAAAACTGTTTTTT
TRBJ1-3,-,-,TRBV21-1,CASSAQTGKALSGNTIYF,TGTGCCAGCAGCGCCCAGACAGGGAAGGCCTTAAGTGGAAACACCATATATTTT
TRBJ2-1,-,TRBD1,TRBV24-1,CATSDLIGTDNRNEQFF,TGTGCCACCAGTGATTTGATCGGGACAGACAATAGAAATGAGCAGTTCTTC
TRBJ2-2,-,TRBD1,TRBV7-3,CASSLMGQGNTGELFF,TGTGCCAGCAGCCTCATGGGACAGGGGAACACCGGGGAGCTGTTTTTT
TRBJ1-6,-,-,TRBV18,CASESGGGGDSPLHF,TGTGCCAGCGAAAGCGGTGGGGGAGGGGATTCACCCCTCCACTTT
TRBJ1-5,few,-,TRBV4-2,CASSQDVGGGSNQPQHF,TGTGCCAGCAGCCAAGATGTGGGGGGTGGAAGCAATCAGCCCCAGCATTTT
TRBJ1-1,-,-,TRBV7-2,CASGRQVDTEAFF,TGTGCCAGCGGACGACAGGTGGACACTGAAGCTTTCTTT